Listed below are T cell receptor beta chains from one sample, sequenced in a study of blood T cell repertoires in COVID-19. Some clones are missing from TCRdb's copy, which holds only in-frame ones; the method was immunoSEQ multiplex PCR. This sample has approximately 44,000 clones; 86% occur once, and the top ten carry 7.5% to 10%. The sequencing input was peripheral blood. These receptors came from a man aged 60-69 years with active COVID-19. The CDR3 runs from the conserved cysteine through the conserved F or W. Each record gives: V gene, D gene, clone size, J gene, CDR3 DNA, CDR3 protein. A D gene is named only where the DNA matches it firmly. Rows give clone size only sometimes, using once, few, many, or a class for an expanded clone.

V: TRBV5-1
D: TRBD2
size: NA
J: TRBJ2-5
DNA: TGCGCCAGCAGCTCCCCCGGACTAGCGGGAGGAGAGACCCAGTACTTC
CDR3: CASSSPGLAGGETQYF

V: TRBV30
D: NA
size: NA
J: TRBJ2-3
DNA: TGTGCCTGGAGTGTATGGGGTGAGGACAGACCTCCCGATACGCAGTATTTT
CDR3: CAWSVWGEDRPPDTQYF

V: TRBV4-2
D: TRBD2
size: NA
J: TRBJ2-3
DNA: TGTGCCAGCAGCCAAGATGAAAGCTCAGGGCTAGCGGGCCTGACAGATACGCAGTATTTT
CDR3: CASSQDESSGLAGLTDTQYF

V: TRBV27
D: NA
size: NA
J: TRBJ1-1
DNA: TGTGCCAGCAGTTTTTCCGGTGGAGGGACTGAAGCTTTCTTT
CDR3: CASSFSGGGTEAFF

V: TRBV12-3/TRBV12-4
D: NA
size: NA
J: TRBJ2-5
DNA: TGTGCCAGCAGTCCGGACAGGGAGGGGACCCAGTACTTC
CDR3: CASSPDREGTQYF

V: TRBV3-1/TRBV3-2
D: TRBD2
size: NA
J: TRBJ2-7
DNA: TGTGCCAGCAGCCAAGGAGCGGGAGGTTACGAGCAGTACTTC
CDR3: CASSQGAGGYEQYF

V: TRBV7-6
D: TRBD1
size: NA
J: TRBJ2-3
DNA: TGTGCCAGCAGCTTAGCGGAAGGACAGGGGTCGGGCACAGATACGCAGTATTTT
CDR3: CASSLAEGQGSGTDTQYF

V: TRBV2
D: NA
size: NA
J: TRBJ2-3
DNA: TGTGCCAGCAGTGAAAGGCGGCCGGGGACAGATACGCAGTATTTT
CDR3: CASSERRPGTDTQYF

V: TRBV20-1
D: NA
size: NA
J: TRBJ2-3
DNA: TGCAGTGCCACCTACACAGATACGCAGTATTTT
CDR3: CSATYTDTQYF

V: TRBV12-5
D: NA
size: NA
J: TRBJ2-4
DNA: TGTGCTAGTGGTTTCAACGGGCCGCAGACAGCAGGCATTCAGTACTTC
CDR3: CASGFNGPQTAGIQYF

V: TRBV4-1
D: TRBD2
size: NA
J: TRBJ2-7
DNA: TGCGCCAGCAGCCAACCCCTCGGACTAGCTCACGAGCAGTACTTC
CDR3: CASSQPLGLAHEQYF

V: TRBV5-1
D: NA
size: NA
J: TRBJ2-5
DNA: TGCGCCAGCAGCTTTGGGGGGAGTCACCAAGAGACCCAGTACTTC
CDR3: CASSFGGSHQETQYF

V: TRBV5-1
D: TRBD1
size: NA
J: TRBJ1-1
DNA: TGCGCCAGCTCGCCGAGTACAGGGGGCGAGTTCGCTGAAGCTTTCTTT
CDR3: CASSPSTGGEFAEAFF

V: TRBV23-1
D: TRBD2
size: NA
J: TRBJ2-3
DNA: TGCGCCAGCAGGATAGCGGGAGTAAGCACAGATACGCAGTATTTT
CDR3: CASRIAGVSTDTQYF

V: TRBV2
D: NA
size: NA
J: TRBJ2-7
DNA: TGTGCCAGCAGTGAAGGAACAGGGTATTCCTACGAGCAGTACTTC
CDR3: CASSEGTGYSYEQYF

V: TRBV6-1
D: TRBD1
size: NA
J: TRBJ1-2
DNA: TGTGCCAGCAGTGAAGGCACAGGGGGAGTATTGGGTGGCTACACCTTC
CDR3: CASSEGTGGVLGGYTF

V: TRBV20-1
D: NA
size: NA
J: TRBJ1-4
DNA: TGCAGTCGGGGGGCGGGAGGAAAACTGTTTTTT
CDR3: CSRGAGGKLFF

V: TRBV6-2/TRBV6-3
D: TRBD2
size: NA
J: TRBJ2-3
DNA: TGTGCCAGCAGCCTGCCCGGACTAGCGGGAGGGACAGATACGCAGTATTTT
CDR3: CASSLPGLAGGTDTQYF

V: TRBV18
D: NA
size: once
J: TRBJ2-7
DNA: TGTGCCAGCTCACCTTCGGGATCCTCCTACGAGCAGTACTTC
CDR3: CASSPSGSSYEQYF

V: TRBV5-1
D: TRBD1
size: NA
J: TRBJ2-7
DNA: TGCGCCAGCAGCTTGAGACAGGGTGGCTACGAGCAGTACTTC
CDR3: CASSLRQGGYEQYF

V: TRBV20-1
D: TRBD2
size: NA
J: TRBJ2-3
DNA: TGCAGTGCTAGTGGGCTAGCGGGAGATACGCAGTATTTT
CDR3: CSASGLAGDTQYF

V: TRBV5-1
D: TRBD1
size: once
J: TRBJ1-1
DNA: TGCGCCAGCAGCTTGAGACAGGGCCGGTCTTTCTTT
CDR3: CASSLRQGRSFF

V: TRBV11-2
D: NA
size: NA
J: TRBJ1-1
DNA: TGTGCCAGCAGCTTAGAAGGGGATGAAGCTTTCTTT
CDR3: CASSLEGDEAFF

V: TRBV29-1
D: TRBD2
size: NA
J: TRBJ2-7
DNA: TGCAGCGTTGAAGATCCAGCTAGCGGGACCCGCTACGAGCAGTACTTC
CDR3: CSVEDPASGTRYEQYF

V: TRBV24-1
D: TRBD1
size: NA
J: TRBJ2-5
DNA: TGTGCCACCAGAGTGGGAGCGGACAGGGGAAAATTCCAAGAGACCCAGTACTTC
CDR3: CATRVGADRGKFQETQYF

V: TRBV19
D: NA
size: NA
J: TRBJ2-6
DNA: TGTGCCAGTACCTTACTAGGCTCTGGGGCCAACGTCCTGACTTTC
CDR3: CASTLLGSGANVLTF

V: TRBV5-6
D: TRBD1
size: NA
J: TRBJ2-7
DNA: TGTGCCAGCAGCTCGTTGACAGGGGGTCGCGACGAGCAGTACTTC
CDR3: CASSSLTGGRDEQYF

V: TRBV7-9
D: NA
size: NA
J: TRBJ2-7
DNA: TGTGCCAGCAGCTCGACAGCTCGGTATGGCGAGCAGTACTTC
CDR3: CASSSTARYGEQYF

V: TRBV7-3
D: NA
size: NA
J: TRBJ2-2
DNA: TGTGCCAGCAGCTTAAACAGCAACACCGGGGAGCTGTTTTTT
CDR3: CASSLNSNTGELFF

V: TRBV6-5
D: NA
size: NA
J: TRBJ1-1
DNA: TGTGCCAGCACCAGGATGGGGGCCGGACATGGTTTCTTT
CDR3: CASTRMGAGHGFF

V: TRBV21-1
D: NA
size: NA
J: TRBJ2-5
DNA: TGTGCCAGCAGCAAAGCGCTGCCAGTCCAAGAGACCCAGTACTTC
CDR3: CASSKALPVQETQYF

V: TRBV19
D: NA
size: medium-sized
J: TRBJ1-3
DNA: TGTGCCAGTAGTCTCGGACAGAGCTCTGGAAACACCATATATTTT
CDR3: CASSLGQSSGNTIYF

V: TRBV19
D: TRBD1
size: NA
J: TRBJ1-4
DNA: TGTGCCAGTAGTCTAAACAGGGGTAGTAATGAAAAACTGTTTTTT
CDR3: CASSLNRGSNEKLFF

V: TRBV28
D: NA
size: NA
J: TRBJ2-5
DNA: TGTGCCAGCAGTTCTCGGGAACCGGGATTTCTCTCGCAGACCCAGTACTTC
CDR3: CASSSREPGFLSQTQYF

V: TRBV5-6
D: TRBD1
size: NA
J: TRBJ2-1
DNA: TGTGCCAGCAGCTTTCTCGAGGGACAGGGGACGAACAATGAGCAGTTCTTC
CDR3: CASSFLEGQGTNNEQFF